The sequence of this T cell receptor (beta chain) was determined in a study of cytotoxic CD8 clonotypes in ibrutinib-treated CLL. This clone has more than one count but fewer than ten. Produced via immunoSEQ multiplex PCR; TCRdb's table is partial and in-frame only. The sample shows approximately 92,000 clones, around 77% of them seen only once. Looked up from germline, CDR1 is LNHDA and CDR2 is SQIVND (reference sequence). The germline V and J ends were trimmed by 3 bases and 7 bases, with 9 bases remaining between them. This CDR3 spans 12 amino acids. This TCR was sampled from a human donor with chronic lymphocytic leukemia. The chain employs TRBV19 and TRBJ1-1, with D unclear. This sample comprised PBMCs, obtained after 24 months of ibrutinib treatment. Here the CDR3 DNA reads TGTGCCAGTAGTATCCGACGGGGTGAAGCTTTCTTT. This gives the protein CASSIRRGEAFF.